The TCR beta chain described here comes from a study of blood T cell repertoires in COVID-19. Background on the study: There were acute and convalescent COVID-19 samples, and they came from the United States, Italy and Spain.

Study members were between roughly 18 and 100 years old and lived in some 26 US regions. CDR1 and CDR2 from the germline V gene are LNHDA and SQIVND (reference sequence). CDR3 length equals 15 residues. Trimming cost V 6 bases and J 1 base; bases outside gene matches: 6. TCRdb keeps only in-frame clones here, not all; method: immunoSEQ multiplex PCR. The sample carries about 280,000 clones, 85% recorded once. The V and J genes are TRBV19 and TRBJ2-3, with 8 bases lining up with TRBD1. The TCR comes from a woman aged 45-59 years who had recovered from COVID-19. The sequenced sample was PBMCs or T cells enriched from blood (not recorded which). CDR3 protein: CASRKPGQGTDTQYF. The CDR3 DNA follows: TGTGCCAGTAGGAAACCGGGACAGGGCACAGATACGCAGTATTTT.